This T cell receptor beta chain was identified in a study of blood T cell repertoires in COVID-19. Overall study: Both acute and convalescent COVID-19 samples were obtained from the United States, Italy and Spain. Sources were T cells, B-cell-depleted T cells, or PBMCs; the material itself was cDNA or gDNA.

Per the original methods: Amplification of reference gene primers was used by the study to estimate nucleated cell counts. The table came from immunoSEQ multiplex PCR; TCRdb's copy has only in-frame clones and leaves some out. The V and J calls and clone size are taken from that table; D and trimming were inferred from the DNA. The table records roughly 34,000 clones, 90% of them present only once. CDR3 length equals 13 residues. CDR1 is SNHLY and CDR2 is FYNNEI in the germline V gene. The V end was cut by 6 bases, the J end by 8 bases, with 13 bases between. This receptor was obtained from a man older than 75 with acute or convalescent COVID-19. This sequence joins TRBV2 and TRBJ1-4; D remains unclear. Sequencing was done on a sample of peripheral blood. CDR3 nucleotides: TGTGCCAGCAGGCGGGAGGCAAACGAAAAACTGTTTTTT. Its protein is CASRREANEKLFF.